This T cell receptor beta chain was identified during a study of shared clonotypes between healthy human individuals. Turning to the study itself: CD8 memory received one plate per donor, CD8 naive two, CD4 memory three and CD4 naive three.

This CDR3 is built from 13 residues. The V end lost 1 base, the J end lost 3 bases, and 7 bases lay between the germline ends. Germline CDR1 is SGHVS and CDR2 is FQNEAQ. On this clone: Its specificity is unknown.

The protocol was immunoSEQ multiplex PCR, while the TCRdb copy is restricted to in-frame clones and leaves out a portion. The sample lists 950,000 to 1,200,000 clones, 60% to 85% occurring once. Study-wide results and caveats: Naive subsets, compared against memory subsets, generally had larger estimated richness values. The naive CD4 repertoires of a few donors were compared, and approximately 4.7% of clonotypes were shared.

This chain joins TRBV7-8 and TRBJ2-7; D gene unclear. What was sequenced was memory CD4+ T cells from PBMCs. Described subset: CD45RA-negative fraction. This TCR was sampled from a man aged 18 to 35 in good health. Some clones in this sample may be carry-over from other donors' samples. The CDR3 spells CASSLESVYEQYF. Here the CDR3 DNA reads TGTGCCAGCAGCTTAGAGTCGGTCTACGAGCAGTACTTC.